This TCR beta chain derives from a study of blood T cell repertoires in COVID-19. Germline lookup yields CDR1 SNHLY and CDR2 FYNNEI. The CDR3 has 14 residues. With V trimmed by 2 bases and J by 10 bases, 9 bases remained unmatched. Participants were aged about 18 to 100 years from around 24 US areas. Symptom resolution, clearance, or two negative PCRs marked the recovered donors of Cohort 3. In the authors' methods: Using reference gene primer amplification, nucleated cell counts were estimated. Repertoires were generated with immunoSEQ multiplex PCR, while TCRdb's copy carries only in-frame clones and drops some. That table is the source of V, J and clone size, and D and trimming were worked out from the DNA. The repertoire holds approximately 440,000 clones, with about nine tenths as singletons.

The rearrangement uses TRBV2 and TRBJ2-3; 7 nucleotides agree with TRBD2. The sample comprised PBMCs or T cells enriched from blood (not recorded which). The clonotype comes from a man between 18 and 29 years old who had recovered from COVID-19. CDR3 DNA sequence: TGTGCCAGCAGTGAAAGGGCTAGCGGCGGATCGCAGTATTTT. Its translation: CASSERASGGSQYF.